The clone carrying this TCR beta chain appeared a single time. Method: immunoSEQ multiplex PCR; TCRdb's copy keeps in-frame clones and lacks some. The repertoire holds 330,000 or so clones, roughly 90% seen once, with around a sixth in the top ten. This sample was taken from a study of blood T cell repertoires in COVID-19. Background on the study: T cells, B-cell-depleted T cells, or PBMCs provided the cDNA or gDNA that served as material.

Adults between roughly 18 and 100 years of age took part from 24 US areas. All recovered Cohort 3 donors got two negative PCRs, got clearance, or saw symptom resolution. The germline CDR1 and CDR2 sequences are LNHDA and SQIVND (reference sequence). The CDR3 is 14 residues long. Trimming pared 3 bases from V and 3 bases from J, leaving 12 bases between. What was sequenced was PBMCs or T cells enriched from blood (not recorded which). This rearrangement joins TRBV19 to TRBJ2-7; weak D call: TRBD2 (7 bases). This TCR was sampled from a woman aged 25 to 45 who had recovered from COVID-19. DNA of the CDR3: TGTGCCAGTAGTATCACAGGGAGGGGCTACGAGCAGTACTTC. Protein sequence: CASSITGRGYEQYF. The full variable domain, rest sourced from reference TRBV19 and TRBJ2-7, is DGGITQSPKYLFRKEGQNVTLSCEQNLNHDAMYWYRQDPGQGLRLIYYSQIVNDFQKGDIAEGYSVSREKKESFPLTVTSAQKNPTAFYLCASSITGRGYEQYFGPGTRLTVT.